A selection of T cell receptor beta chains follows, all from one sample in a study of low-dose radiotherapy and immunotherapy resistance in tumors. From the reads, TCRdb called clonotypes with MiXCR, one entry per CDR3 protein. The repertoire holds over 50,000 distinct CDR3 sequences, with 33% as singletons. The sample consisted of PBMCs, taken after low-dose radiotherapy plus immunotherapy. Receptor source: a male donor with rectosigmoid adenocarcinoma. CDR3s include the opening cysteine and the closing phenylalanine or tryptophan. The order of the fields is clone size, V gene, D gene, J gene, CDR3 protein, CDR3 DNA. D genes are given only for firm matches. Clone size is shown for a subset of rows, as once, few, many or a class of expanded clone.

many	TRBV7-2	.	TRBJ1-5	CASSQGSLGNQPQHF	TGTGCCAGCAGCCAGGGAAGCTTGGGCAATCAGCCCCAGCATTTT
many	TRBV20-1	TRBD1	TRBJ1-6	CSARGPGGVNNSPLHF	TGCAGTGCTAGGGGCCCAGGGGGGGTAAATAATTCACCCCTCCACTTT
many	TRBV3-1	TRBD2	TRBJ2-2	CASSQDPGRATGELFF	TGTGCCAGCAGCCAAGATCCCGGGAGGGCCACCGGGGAGCTGTTTTTT
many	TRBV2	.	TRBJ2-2	CASRRLMNTGELFF	TGTGCCAGCAGAAGACTGATGAACACCGGGGAGCTGTTTTTT
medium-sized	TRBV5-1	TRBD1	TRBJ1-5	CASSLEGQGRQPQHF	TGCGCCAGCAGCTTGGAGGGACAGGGGCGGCAGCCCCAGCATTTT
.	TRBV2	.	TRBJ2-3	CARRGTGSQATDTQYF	TGTGCCAGGAGGGGCACCGGGTCCCAGGCAACAGATACGCAGTATTTT
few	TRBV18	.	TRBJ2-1	CASSLHRERPNNEQFF	TGTGCCAGCTCCCTACACAGGGAGCGGCCTAACAATGAGCAGTTCTTC
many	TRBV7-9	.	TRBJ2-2	CASSLNRVSAGELFF	TGTGCCAGCAGCTTAAACAGGGTCTCGGCCGGGGAGCTGTTTTTT
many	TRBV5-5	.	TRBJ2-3	CASSPRRELTDTQYF	TGTGCCAGCAGCCCAAGGAGGGAGCTCACAGATACGCAGTATTTT
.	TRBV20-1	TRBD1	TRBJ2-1	CSARKGQGVGNEQFF	TGCAGTGCTAGAAAGGGACAGGGAGTCGGCAATGAGCAGTTCTTC
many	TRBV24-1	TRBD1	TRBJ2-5	CATSLGQGKWETQYF	TGTGCCACCAGCCTCGGACAGGGAAAATGGGAGACCCAGTACTTC
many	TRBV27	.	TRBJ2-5	CASSSWRGQETQYF	TGTGCCAGCAGTTCCTGGCGGGGCCAAGAGACCCAGTACTTC
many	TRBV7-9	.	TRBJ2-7	CASSGGGPYEQYF	TGTGCCAGCAGCGGGGGGGGGCCCTACGAGCAGTACTTC
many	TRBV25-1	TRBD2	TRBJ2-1	CASSDSWRELRNEQFF	TGTGCCAGCAGTGATTCGTGGCGGGAGTTGAGGAATGAGCAGTTCTTC
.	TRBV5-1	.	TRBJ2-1	CASSLAGSSYNEQFF	TGCGCCAGCAGCTTGGCCGGCAGCTCCTACAATGAGCAGTTCTTC
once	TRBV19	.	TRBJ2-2	CASSPRGFGELFF	TGTGCCAGTAGTCCTCGGGGCTTCGGGGAGCTGTTTTTT